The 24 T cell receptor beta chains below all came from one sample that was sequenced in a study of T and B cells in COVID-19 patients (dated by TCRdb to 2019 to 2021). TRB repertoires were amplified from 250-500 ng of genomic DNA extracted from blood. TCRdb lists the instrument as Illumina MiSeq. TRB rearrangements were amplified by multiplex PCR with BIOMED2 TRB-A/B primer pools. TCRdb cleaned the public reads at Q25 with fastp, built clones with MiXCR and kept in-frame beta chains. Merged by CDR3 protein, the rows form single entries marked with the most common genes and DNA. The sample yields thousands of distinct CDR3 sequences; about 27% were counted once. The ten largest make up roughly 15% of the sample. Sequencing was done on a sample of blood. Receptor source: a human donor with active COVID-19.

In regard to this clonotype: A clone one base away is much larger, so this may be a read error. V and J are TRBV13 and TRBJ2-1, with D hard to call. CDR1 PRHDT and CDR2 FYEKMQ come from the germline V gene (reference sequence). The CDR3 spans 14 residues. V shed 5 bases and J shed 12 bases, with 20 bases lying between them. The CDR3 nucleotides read TGTGCCAGCAGCCCACCCGACGAGGTTCATGTGCAGTTCTTC. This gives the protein CASSPPDEVHVQFF. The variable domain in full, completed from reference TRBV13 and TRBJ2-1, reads AAGVIQSPRHLIKEKRETATLKCYPIPRHDTVYWYQQGPGQDPQFLISFYEKMQSDKGSIPDRFSAQQFSDYHSELNMSSLELGDSALYFCASSPPDEVHVQFFGPGTRLTVL.

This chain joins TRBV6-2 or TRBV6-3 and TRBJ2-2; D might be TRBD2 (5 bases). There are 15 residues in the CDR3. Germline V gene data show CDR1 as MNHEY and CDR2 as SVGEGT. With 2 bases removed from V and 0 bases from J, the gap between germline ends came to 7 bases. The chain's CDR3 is CASSYGRANTGELFF. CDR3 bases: TGTGCCAGCAGTTACGGGCGGGCGAACACCGGGGAGCTGTTTTTT.

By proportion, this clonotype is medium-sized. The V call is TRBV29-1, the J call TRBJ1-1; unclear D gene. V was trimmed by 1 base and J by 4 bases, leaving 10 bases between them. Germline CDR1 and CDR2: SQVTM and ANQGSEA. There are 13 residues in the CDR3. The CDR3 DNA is TGCAGCGTTGAAGCCCGGGCCGGCACTGAAGCTTTCTTT. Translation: CSVEARAGTEAFF.

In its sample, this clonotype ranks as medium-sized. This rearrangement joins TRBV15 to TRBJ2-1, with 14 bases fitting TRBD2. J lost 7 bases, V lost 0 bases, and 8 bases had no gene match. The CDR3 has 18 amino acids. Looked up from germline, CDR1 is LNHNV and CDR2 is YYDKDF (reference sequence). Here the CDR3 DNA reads TGTGCCACCAGCAGAGATCGAAGACTAGCGGGAGGGGGGAATGAGCAGTTCTTC. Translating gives CATSRDRRLAGGGNEQFF.

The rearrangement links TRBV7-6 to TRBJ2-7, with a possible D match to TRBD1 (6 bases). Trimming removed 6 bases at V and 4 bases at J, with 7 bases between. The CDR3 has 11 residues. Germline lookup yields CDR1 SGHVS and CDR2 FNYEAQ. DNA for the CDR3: TGTGCCAGCAGTGACAGGTACGAGCAGTACTTC. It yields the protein CASSDRYEQYF.

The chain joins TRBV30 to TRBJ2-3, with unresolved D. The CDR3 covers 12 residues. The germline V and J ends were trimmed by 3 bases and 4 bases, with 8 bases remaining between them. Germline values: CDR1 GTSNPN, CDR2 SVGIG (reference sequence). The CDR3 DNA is TGTGCCTGGAGCCCTGGGTCAGATACGCAGTATTTT. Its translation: CAWSPGSDTQYF.

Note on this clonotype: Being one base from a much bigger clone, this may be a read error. This CDR3 reads CASSLMVTGELFF. Written as DNA, the CDR3 is TGTGCCAGCAGCTTGATGGTTACCGGGGAGCTGTTTTTT. The chain is built from TRBV5-6 and TRBJ2-2, with D uncertain. The germline V gene has CDR1 SGHDT and CDR2 YYEEEE. The CDR3 totals 13 residues. V dropped 1 base and J dropped 5 bases, with 6 bases sitting between them.

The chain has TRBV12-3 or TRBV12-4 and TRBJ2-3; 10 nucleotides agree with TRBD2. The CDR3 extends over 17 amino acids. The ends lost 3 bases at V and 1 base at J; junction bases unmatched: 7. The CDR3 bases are TGTGCCAGCAGTTTTAGCGGGGGGTTCCTCGGCACAGATACGCAGTATTTT. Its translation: CASSFSGGFLGTDTQYF.

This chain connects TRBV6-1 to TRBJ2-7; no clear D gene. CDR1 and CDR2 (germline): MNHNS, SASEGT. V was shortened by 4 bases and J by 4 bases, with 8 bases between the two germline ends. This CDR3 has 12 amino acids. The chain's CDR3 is CASSVLGYEQYF. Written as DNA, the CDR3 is TGTGCCAGCAGTGTCCTCGGATACGAGCAGTACTTC.

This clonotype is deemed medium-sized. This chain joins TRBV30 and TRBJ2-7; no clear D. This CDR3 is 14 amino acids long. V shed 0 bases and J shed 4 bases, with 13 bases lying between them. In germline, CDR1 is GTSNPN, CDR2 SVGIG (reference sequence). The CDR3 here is CAWSVSLGAYEQYF. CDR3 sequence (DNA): TGTGCCTGGAGTGTATCTCTTGGCGCATACGAGCAGTACTTC.

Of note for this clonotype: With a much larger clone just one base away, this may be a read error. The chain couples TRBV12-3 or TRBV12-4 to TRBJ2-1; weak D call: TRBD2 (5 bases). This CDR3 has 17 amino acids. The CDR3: CASSSPVSPSSYNEQLF. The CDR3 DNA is TGTGCCAGCAGTTCCCCCGTCAGTCCTAGCTCCTACAATGAGCAGCTCTTC.

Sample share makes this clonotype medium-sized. The CDR3 region is CASSLFWNTGELFF. The CDR3 DNA follows: TGTGCCAGCAGCTTATTCTGGAACACCGGGGAGCTGTTTTTT. The rearrangement links TRBV11-2 to TRBJ2-2; no firm D call. The V and J ends lost 2 bases and 1 base respectively, with 5 bases between them. The V gene's germline CDR1 is SGHAT and CDR2 FQNNGV. This CDR3 spans 14 amino acids.

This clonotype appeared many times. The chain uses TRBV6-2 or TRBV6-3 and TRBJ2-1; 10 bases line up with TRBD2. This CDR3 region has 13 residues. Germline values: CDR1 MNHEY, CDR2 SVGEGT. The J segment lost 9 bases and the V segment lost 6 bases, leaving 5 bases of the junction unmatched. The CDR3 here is CASRLAGRSEQFF. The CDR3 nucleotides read TGTGCCAGCAGACTAGCGGGGCGGAGTGAGCAGTTCTTC.

This chain's CDR3 is CASSLGFSGDTDTQYF. The CDR3 nucleotides are TGCGCCAGCAGCTTGGGATTTAGCGGGGACACAGATACGCAGTATTTT. The chain links TRBV5-1 to TRBJ2-3; 8 bases align to TRBD2. The CDR3 totals 16 residues. V trimming: 0 bases; J trimming: 2 bases; junction bases outside the gene matches: 5. Looked up from germline, CDR1 is SGHRS and CDR2 is YFSETQ.

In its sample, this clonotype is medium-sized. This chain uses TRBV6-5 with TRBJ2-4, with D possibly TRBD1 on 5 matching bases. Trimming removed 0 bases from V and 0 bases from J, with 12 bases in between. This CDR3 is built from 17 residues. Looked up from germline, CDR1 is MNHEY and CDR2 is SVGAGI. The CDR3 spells CASSYSLSGIAKNIQYF. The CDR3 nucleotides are TGTGCCAGCAGTTACTCGCTGTCAGGGATAGCCAAAAACATTCAGTACTTC.

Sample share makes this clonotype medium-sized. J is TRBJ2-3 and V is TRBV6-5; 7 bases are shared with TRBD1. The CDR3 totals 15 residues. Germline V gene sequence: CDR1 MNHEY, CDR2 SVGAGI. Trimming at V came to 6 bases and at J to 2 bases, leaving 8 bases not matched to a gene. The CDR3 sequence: CASSTGTDNTDTQYF. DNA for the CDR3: TGTGCCAGCAGCACCGGGACAGATAACACAGATACGCAGTATTTT.

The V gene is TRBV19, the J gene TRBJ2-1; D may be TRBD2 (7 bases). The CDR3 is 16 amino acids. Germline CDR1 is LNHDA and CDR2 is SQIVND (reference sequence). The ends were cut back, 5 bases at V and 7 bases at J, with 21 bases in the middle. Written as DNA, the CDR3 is TGTGCCAGTAGTGCCCCTCGAGGGGGGGCCGGGAATGAGCAGTTCTTC. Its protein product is CASSAPRGGAGNEQFF.

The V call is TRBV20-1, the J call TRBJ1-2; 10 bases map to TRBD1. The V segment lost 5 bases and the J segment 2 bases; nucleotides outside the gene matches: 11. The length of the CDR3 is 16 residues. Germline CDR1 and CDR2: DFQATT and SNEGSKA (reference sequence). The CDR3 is CSAPGTGVFGNYGYTF. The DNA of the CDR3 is TGCAGTGCTCCCGGGACAGGGGTGTTCGGAAACTATGGCTACACCTTC.

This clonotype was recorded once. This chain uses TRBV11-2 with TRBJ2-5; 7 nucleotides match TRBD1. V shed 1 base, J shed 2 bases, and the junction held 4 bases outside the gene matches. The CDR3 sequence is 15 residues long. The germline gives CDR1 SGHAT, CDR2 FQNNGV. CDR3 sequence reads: CASSLGTGPQETQYF. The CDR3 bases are TGTGCCAGCAGCTTAGGGACAGGCCCACAAGAGACCCAGTACTTC.

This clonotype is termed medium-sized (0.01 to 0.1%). Here the CDR3 reads CASRATLGGRDEQFF. In DNA form, the CDR3 reads TGTGCCAGCAGGGCTACGTTGGGGGGCCGCGATGAGCAGTTCTTC. The chain is built from TRBV12-3 or TRBV12-4 and TRBJ2-1; possibly TRBD1 or TRBD2 for D (6 bases each). Trimming took 6 bases from V and 8 from J, leaving 20 bases between them. CDR3 size: 15 residues.

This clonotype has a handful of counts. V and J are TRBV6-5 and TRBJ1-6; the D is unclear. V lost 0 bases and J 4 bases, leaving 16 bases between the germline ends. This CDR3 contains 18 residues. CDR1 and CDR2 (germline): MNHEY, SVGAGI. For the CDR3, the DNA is TGTGCCAGCAGTTACTCGAAGATTGAAGGCCGTTATAATTCACCCCTCCACTTT. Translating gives CASSYSKIEGRYNSPLHF.

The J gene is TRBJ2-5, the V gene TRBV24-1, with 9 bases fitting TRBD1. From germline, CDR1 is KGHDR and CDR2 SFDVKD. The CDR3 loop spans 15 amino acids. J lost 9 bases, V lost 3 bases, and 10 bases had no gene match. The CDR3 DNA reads TGTGCCACCAGTGATGAGAGACAGGGGGGCCTCCCCCAGTACTTC. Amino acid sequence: CATSDERQGGLPQYF.

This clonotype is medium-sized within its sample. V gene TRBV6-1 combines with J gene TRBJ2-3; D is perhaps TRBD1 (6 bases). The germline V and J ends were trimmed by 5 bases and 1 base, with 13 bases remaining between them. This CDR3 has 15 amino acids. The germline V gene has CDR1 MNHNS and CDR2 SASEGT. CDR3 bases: TGTGCCAGCAGTTATGGCCGACAGGGCACAGATACGCAGTATTTT. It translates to CASSYGRQGTDTQYF.

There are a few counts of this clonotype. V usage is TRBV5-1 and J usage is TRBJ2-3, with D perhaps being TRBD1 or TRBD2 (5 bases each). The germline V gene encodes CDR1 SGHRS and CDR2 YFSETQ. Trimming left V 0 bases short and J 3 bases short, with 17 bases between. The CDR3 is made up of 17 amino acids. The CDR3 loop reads CASSLAGTGASTDTQYF. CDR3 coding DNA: TGCGCCAGCAGCTTGGCGGGGACCGGGGCCTCAACAGATACGCAGTATTTT.